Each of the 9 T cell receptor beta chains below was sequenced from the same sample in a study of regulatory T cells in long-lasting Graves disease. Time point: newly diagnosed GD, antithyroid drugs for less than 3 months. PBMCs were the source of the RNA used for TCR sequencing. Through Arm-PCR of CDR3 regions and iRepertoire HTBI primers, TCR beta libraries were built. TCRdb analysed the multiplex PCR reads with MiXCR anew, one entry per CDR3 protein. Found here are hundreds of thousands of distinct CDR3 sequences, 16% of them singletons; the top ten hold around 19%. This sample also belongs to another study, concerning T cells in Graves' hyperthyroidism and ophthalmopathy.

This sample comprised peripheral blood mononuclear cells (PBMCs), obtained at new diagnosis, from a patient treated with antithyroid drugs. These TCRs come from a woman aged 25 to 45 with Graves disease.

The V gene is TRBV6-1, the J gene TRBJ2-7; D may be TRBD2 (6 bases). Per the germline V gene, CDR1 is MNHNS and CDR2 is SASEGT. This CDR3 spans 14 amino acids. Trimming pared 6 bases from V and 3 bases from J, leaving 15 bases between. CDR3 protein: CASRARDWNYEQYF. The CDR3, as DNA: TGTGCCAGCAGGGCCCGGGACTGGAACTACGAGCAGTACTTC.

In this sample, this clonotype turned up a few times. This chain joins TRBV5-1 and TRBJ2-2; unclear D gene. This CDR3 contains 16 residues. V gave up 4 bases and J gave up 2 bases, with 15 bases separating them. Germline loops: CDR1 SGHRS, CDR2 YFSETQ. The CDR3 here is CASSLVRSSNTGELFF. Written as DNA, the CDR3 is TGCGCCAGCAGCCTCGTTCGGTCCTCCAACACCGGGGAGCTGTTTTTT. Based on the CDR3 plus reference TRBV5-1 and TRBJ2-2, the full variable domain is KAGVTQTPRYLIKTRGQQVTLSCSPISGHRSVSWYQQTPGQGLQFLFEYFSETQRNKGNFPGRFSGRQFSNSRSEMNVSTLELGDSALYLCASSLVRSSNTGELFFGEGSRLTVL.

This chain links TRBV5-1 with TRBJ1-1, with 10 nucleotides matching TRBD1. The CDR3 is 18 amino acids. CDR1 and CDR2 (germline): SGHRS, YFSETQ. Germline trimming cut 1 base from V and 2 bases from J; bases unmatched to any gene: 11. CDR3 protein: CASSLSPGTGERNTEAFF. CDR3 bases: TGCGCCAGCAGCTTGTCCCCGGGGACAGGGGAAAGAAACACTGAAGCTTTCTTT.

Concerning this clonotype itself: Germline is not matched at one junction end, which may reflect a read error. The CDR3 loop is CASNVVGNRPQHF. The CDR3 DNA reads as TGTGCCAGTAATGTGGTCGGGAATCGGCCCCAGCATTTT. V usage is TRBV19 and J usage is TRBJ1-5; D uncertain. The length of the CDR3 is 13 residues. CDR1 and CDR2 (germline): LNHDA, SQIVND (reference sequence). Full variable domain (outside the CDR3, taken from reference TRBV19 and TRBJ1-5): DGGITQSPKYLFRKEGQNVTLSCEQNLNHDAMYWYRQDPGQGLRLIYYSQIVNDFQKGDIAEGYSVSREKKESFPLTVTSAQKNPTAFYLCASNVVGNRPQHFGDGTRLSIL.

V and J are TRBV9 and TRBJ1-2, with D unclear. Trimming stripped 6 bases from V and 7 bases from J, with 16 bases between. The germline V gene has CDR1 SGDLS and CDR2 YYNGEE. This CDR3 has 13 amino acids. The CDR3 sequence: CASTQYHRGGYTF. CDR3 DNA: TGTGCCAGCACCCAGTACCATAGAGGTGGCTACACCTTC. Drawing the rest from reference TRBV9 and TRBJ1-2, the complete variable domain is DSGVTQTPKHLITATGQRVTLRCSPRSGDLSVYWYQQSLDQGLQFLIQYYNGEERAKGNILERFSAQQFPDLHSELNLSSLELGDSALYFCASTQYHRGGYTFGSGTRLTVV.

Here the CDR3 DNA reads TGTGCCAGCAGAACTACAAATCGGTACGGGGAGCTGTTTTTT. Protein product: CASRTTNRYGELFF. The gene calls are TRBV9 and TRBJ2-2; D call uncertain. V lost 5 bases and J 7 bases, leaving 15 bases between the germline ends. Germline CDR1 and CDR2: SGDLS and YYNGEE. The CDR3 is made up of 14 amino acids.

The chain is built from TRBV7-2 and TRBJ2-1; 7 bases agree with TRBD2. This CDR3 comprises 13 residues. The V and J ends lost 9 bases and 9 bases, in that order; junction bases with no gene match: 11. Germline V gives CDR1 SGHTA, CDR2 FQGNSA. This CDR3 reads CASPGRGAGEQFF. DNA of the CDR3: TGTGCCAGTCCGGGGAGGGGAGCAGGTGAGCAGTTCTTC.

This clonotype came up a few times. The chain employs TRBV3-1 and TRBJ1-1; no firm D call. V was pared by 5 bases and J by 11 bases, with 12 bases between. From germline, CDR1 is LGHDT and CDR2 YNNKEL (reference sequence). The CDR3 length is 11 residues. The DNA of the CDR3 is TGTGCCAGCAGCGCAGAACATGGGGCTTTCTTT. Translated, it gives CASSAEHGAFF.

CDR3 amino acids: CASSAGVFGELFF. The CDR3 nucleotides are TGTGCCAGCAGCGCGGGCGTCTTTGGGGAGCTGTTTTTT. The chain employs TRBV7-2 and TRBJ2-2; D may be TRBD2 (5 bases). CDR1 and CDR2 (germline): SGHTA, FQGNSA. The CDR3 contains 13 residues. Deletions cut 5 bases from V and 8 bases from J, with 12 bases between.